Sequencing of this TCR beta chain was carried out in a study of regulatory T cells in long-lasting Graves disease. Study information: Antithyroid drugs had been taken by newly diagnosed Graves' patients for under 3 months.

This clonotype was counted many times. Antigen unknown. Researchers made TCR beta libraries by using iRepertoire HTBI primers and running Arm-PCR on CDR3 regions. A single record per CDR3 protein comes from TCRdb applying MiXCR to the multiplex PCR reads. Of around 400,000 distinct CDR3 sequences listed, 15% are singletons. This CDR3 region has 14 residues. Trimming pared 3 bases from V and 3 bases from J, leaving 10 bases between. Germline loops: CDR1 SNHLY, CDR2 FYNNEI. Time point: newly diagnosed GD, antithyroid drugs for less than 3 months. PBMC-derived RNA was used for the TCR library. Whole-study results and caveats: TCR diversity in persistent Graves' patients was below that of newly diagnosed ones.

These data were also reused for a study on T cells in Graves' hyperthyroidism and ophthalmopathy.

The chain employs TRBV2 and TRBJ2-3; D gene uncertain. The source was peripheral blood mononuclear cells (PBMCs), collected at new diagnosis, from a patient treated with antithyroid drugs. This clonotype was sampled from a woman in her forties with Graves disease. DNA of the CDR3: TGTGCCAGCAGTGATGTCACAAGAACAGATACGCAGTATTTT. Amino acids: CASSDVTRTDTQYF.